This T cell receptor beta chain emerged from a study of blood T cell repertoires in COVID-19. In its sample, this clone was seen a few times. Germline CDR1 and CDR2: SGHTA and FQGNSA. The CDR3 is made up of 15 amino acids. Deletions cut 5 bases from V and 1 base from J, with 12 bases between. Sequencing was performed with immunoSEQ multiplex PCR; in TCRdb, only in-frame clones are kept and a portion is missing. The top ten clones hold under 2.5% of a sample with 150,000 to 190,000 clones, about nine tenths of them seen once. The chain recombines TRBV7-2 with TRBJ1-5; D is ambiguous. The sequence was collected from a woman in her 70s with acute or convalescent COVID-19. The source material was peripheral blood. The CDR3 nucleotides read TGTGCCAGCAGCCCGCGGGCTGGAAGCAATCAGCCCCAGCATTTT. Amino acid sequence: CASSPRAGSNQPQHF.